Presented here are 26 T cell receptor beta chains from one specimen sequenced in a study of PD-1 blockade in mismatch repair-deficient tumors (dated by TCRdb to about 2017). Library preparation was by the immunoSEQ multiplex PCR assay. The source is immuneACCESS, and TCRdb retained only in-frame sequences with V and J called. Part of the clones is not carried over; for the studies checked, unresolved V genes explain less than half of this, and the remainder is unexplained. For this sample the table gives about 51,000 clones, of which 81% were detected only once. The ten biggest clones cover over 7.5% of the sample. The sample here was peripheral blood, taken approximately 20 weeks after starting pembrolizumab. The receptors stem from an adult with mismatch repair-deficient cancer.

This clone is medium-sized. The chain employs TRBV7-9 and TRBJ2-7; D possibly corresponds to TRBD2 (6 bases). CDR1 and CDR2 (germline): SEHNR, FQNEAQ (reference sequence). The V gene lost 3 bases and the J gene lost 4 bases, with 13 bases spanning the gap. This CDR3 region has 14 residues. The CDR3 protein is CASSLVQGTYEQYF. CDR3 sequence (DNA): TGTGCCAGCAGCTTGGTTCAAGGGACTTACGAGCAGTACTTC.

V gene TRBV6-5 combines with J gene TRBJ1-2; weak D call: TRBD1 (6 bases). CDR1 is MNHEY, CDR2 SVGAGI, per germline. V lost 1 base, J lost 6 bases, and 15 bases lay in between. The CDR3 is 15 residues long. In nucleotides, the CDR3 is TGTGCCAGCAGTTACTTGGCAGGGGCCTTGGATGGCTACACCTTC. Protein product: CASSYLAGALDGYTF.

The rearrangement uses TRBV19 and TRBJ1-5; TRBD1 matches at 8 bases. In germline, CDR1 is LNHDA, CDR2 SQIVND (reference sequence). This CDR3 spans 15 amino acids. V lost 6 bases to trimming and J lost 3 bases; unmatched junction nucleotides: 7. CDR3 sequence: CASRFGQGFNQPQHF. The CDR3 bases are TGTGCCAGTAGGTTCGGACAGGGTTTCAATCAGCCCCAGCATTTT.

V is TRBV11-2 and J is TRBJ2-2; D perhaps matches TRBD1 (5 bases). Germline V gene data show CDR1 as SGHAT and CDR2 as FQNNGV. Trimming left V 1 base short and J 9 bases short, with 12 bases between. This CDR3 comprises 14 residues. The CDR3 DNA is TGTGCCAGCAGCTTAGCAGGGTCTCTGAGGGAGCTGTTTTTT. Translating gives CASSLAGSLRELFF.

This rearrangement joins TRBV6-5 to TRBJ2-7, with TRBD1 identical over 7 bases. The J segment lost 2 bases and the V segment lost 5 bases, leaving 9 bases of the junction unmatched. The CDR3 consists of 15 residues. In germline, CDR1 is MNHEY, CDR2 SVGAGI. The CDR3 reads CASSASGTATYEQYF. CDR3 DNA sequence: TGTGCCAGCAGTGCGTCCGGGACAGCTACCTACGAGCAGTACTTC.

This clone was recorded once. The gene calls are TRBV11-2 and TRBJ2-3; 10 nucleotides match TRBD2. Germline V gene data show CDR1 as SGHAT and CDR2 as FQNNGV. Unmatched junction bases numbered 6, after V lost 5 bases and J lost 4 bases. The CDR3 extends over 15 amino acids. The CDR3 bases are TGTGCCAGCAGCGACGGACTAGCGGCCCCAGATACGCAGTATTTT. It is translated as CASSDGLAAPDTQYF.

This rearrangement joins TRBV7-9 to TRBJ2-6; no reliable D call. The CDR3 is made up of 15 amino acids. Looked up from germline, CDR1 is SEHNR and CDR2 is FQNEAQ (reference sequence). V shed 1 base and J shed 0 bases, with 4 bases lying between them. The CDR3 sequence: CASSLVSSGANVLTF. In DNA, the CDR3 is TGTGCCAGCAGCTTAGTTAGCTCTGGGGCCAACGTCCTGACTTTC.

V usage is TRBV7-2 and J usage is TRBJ2-1; D remains unclear. Looked up from germline, CDR1 is SGHTA and CDR2 is FQGNSA. V gave up 1 base and J gave up 8 bases, with 15 bases separating them. The CDR3 has 15 residues. The CDR3 reads CASSLDPPPRDEQFF. The DNA of the CDR3 is TGTGCCAGCAGCTTAGATCCTCCCCCTAGGGATGAGCAGTTCTTC.

The chain joins TRBV7-3 to TRBJ1-5; D is ambiguous. CDR1 is SGHTA and CDR2 is FQGTGA in the germline V gene. The CDR3 spans 15 residues. V was cut by 2 bases and J by 0 bases, with 8 bases left in between. The CDR3 region is CASSLDFYSNQPQHF. Here the CDR3 DNA reads TGTGCCAGCAGCTTAGATTTTTATAGCAATCAGCCCCAGCATTTT.

The chain joins TRBV5-5 to TRBJ2-3, with 11 bases aligning to TRBD2. Germline values: CDR1 SGHKS, CDR2 YYEKEE (reference sequence). This CDR3 contains 14 residues. Trimming removed 4 bases from V and 5 bases from J; junction bases left unmatched: 3. The CDR3 region is CASSPGLAGDTQYF. The CDR3, as DNA: TGTGCCAGCAGCCCTGGACTAGCGGGAGATACGCAGTATTTT.

This chain uses TRBV7-3 with TRBJ1-2, with D hard to call. CDR1 is SGHTA, CDR2 FQGTGA, per germline. V was shortened by 3 bases and J by 6 bases, with 17 bases between the two germline ends. This CDR3 is built from 15 residues. CDR3 region: CASSFAGPTGHGYTF. The CDR3 coding sequence is TGTGCCAGCAGCTTTGCCGGGCCTACCGGGCATGGCTACACCTTC.

The chain combines TRBV7-6 with TRBJ1-1, with TRBD1 matching 11 bases. Losses at the gene ends were 5 bases for V and 3 bases for J; bases not matched to a gene: 11. The germline V gene encodes CDR1 SGHVS and CDR2 FNYEAQ. The CDR3 has 17 amino acids. CDR3 nucleotide sequence: TGTGCCAGCAGCCAAATCCCGGGACAGGGGGAGGACACTGAAGCTTTCTTT. Its protein product is CASSQIPGQGEDTEAFF.

V and J are TRBV6-1 and TRBJ1-2; D is uncertain. The CDR3 totals 14 residues. V lost 6 bases to trimming and J lost 6 bases, with 17 bases between them. Germline values: CDR1 MNHNS, CDR2 SASEGT. The CDR3 sequence: CASSRSVEANGYTF. The DNA of the CDR3 is TGTGCCAGCAGCCGAAGCGTTGAGGCCAATGGCTACACCTTC.

This chain uses TRBV7-3 with TRBJ1-1; weak D call: TRBD1 (5 bases). Deletions cut 3 bases from V and 1 base from J, with 6 bases between. Germline lookup yields CDR1 SGHTA and CDR2 FQGTGA. The CDR3 consists of 13 residues. The chain's CDR3 is CASSFTGNTEAFF. CDR3 in DNA: TGTGCCAGCAGCTTTACAGGGAACACTGAAGCTTTCTTT.

The V gene is TRBV6-5, the J gene TRBJ2-1; 13 bases are shared with TRBD2. V was clipped by 10 bases and J by 9 bases; unmatched bases: 9. The CDR3 is 14 residues long. CDR1 is MNHEY, CDR2 SVGAGI, per germline. The CDR3 coding sequence is TGTGCCACAGGGACTAGCGGGATGGGAGCTGAGCAGTTCTTC. The encoded protein is CATGTSGMGAEQFF.

The chain is built from TRBV7-6 and TRBJ2-3, with D perhaps TRBD2 (5 bases). CDR3 length: 19 amino acids. Germline lookup yields CDR1 SGHVS and CDR2 FNYEAQ. Trimming pared 5 bases from V and 0 bases from J, leaving 24 bases between. CDR3 region: CASSPVPIISRVSTDTQYF. CDR3 nucleotides: TGTGCCAGCAGCCCCGTGCCCATCATATCGCGGGTTAGCACAGATACGCAGTATTTT.

Turning to this clone: The junction departs from the called germline gene at one end, perhaps through a read error. Other DNA variants within this sample encode the same CDR3. This chain connects TRBV9 to TRBJ2-2; 7 bases align to TRBD2. Per germline, CDR1 SGDLS and CDR2 YYNGEE. The CDR3 sequence is 15 residues long. The CDR3 nucleotides are TGTGCCAGTAGCGTAATCGCGGGAGAAACCGGGGAGCTGTTTTTT. It yields the protein CASSVIAGETGELFF.

J is TRBJ1-5 and V is TRBV19; D not resolved. V lost 6 bases, J lost 2 bases, and 11 bases lay in between. The germline gives CDR1 LNHDA, CDR2 SQIVND (reference sequence). The CDR3 length is 14 residues. The chain's CDR3 is CASRWGAGNQPQHF. DNA of the CDR3: TGTGCCAGTAGATGGGGAGCTGGCAATCAGCCCCAGCATTTT.

The chain couples TRBV6-1 to TRBJ1-3; D not certain. Germline V gives CDR1 MNHNS, CDR2 SASEGT. The V end was cut by 6 bases, the J end by 3 bases, with 6 bases between. The CDR3 is made up of 12 amino acids. In DNA, the CDR3 is TGTGCCAGCAGGATCCTTGGAAACACCATATATTTT. Translating it yields CASRILGNTIYF.

The V call is TRBV2, the J call TRBJ1-2; 7 nucleotides agree with TRBD1. The CDR3 is 13 amino acids. V lost 11 bases and J lost 3; bases outside the gene matches: 9. Germline CDR1 is SNHLY and CDR2 is FYNNEI. CDR3 in amino acids: CAGHRGGDYGYTF. In nucleotides, the CDR3 is TGTGCCGGGCACAGGGGAGGTGACTATGGCTACACCTTC.

The genes are TRBV7-2 and TRBJ2-3; the D is unclear. V was cut by 5 bases and J by 0 bases, with 12 bases left in between. This CDR3 contains 15 residues. The germline V gene has CDR1 SGHTA and CDR2 FQGNSA. The CDR3 region has the DNA TGTGCCAGCAGCGGGATGAAGCCAAGCACAGATACGCAGTATTTT. Residues: CASSGMKPSTDTQYF.

DNA for the CDR3: TGTGCCAGCAGTAAGCGGGAGGGCACAGATACGCAGTATTTT. Its protein product is CASSKREGTDTQYF. The rearrangement links TRBV25-1 to TRBJ2-3, with 9 nucleotides matching TRBD2. The CDR3 sequence is 14 residues long. The V gene's germline CDR1 is MGHDK and CDR2 SYGVNS. The trim removed 5 bases at V and 1 base at J, leaving 1 base unmatched.

The chain couples TRBV11-2 to TRBJ1-5; D unresolved. Trimming removed 0 bases at V and 4 bases at J, with 10 bases between. The CDR3 extends over 15 amino acids. Germline lookup yields CDR1 SGHAT and CDR2 FQNNGV. The DNA of the CDR3 is TGTGCCAGCAGCTTAGATATCGGGATAAATCAGCCCCAGCATTTT. This codes for CASSLDIGINQPQHF.

The J gene is TRBJ2-1, the V gene TRBV18; either TRBD1 or TRBD2 may fit D (7 bases each). Germline-derived CDR1 and CDR2 are KGHSH and LQKENI. With 6 bases removed from V and 5 bases from J, the gap between germline ends came to 23 bases. This CDR3 spans 17 amino acids. For the CDR3, the DNA is TGTGCCAGCTCCCGACAGGGAGGGACCACGGGCGACAATGAGCAGTTCTTC. It specifies CASSRQGGTTGDNEQFF.

This clone was seen a handful of times. The chain joins TRBV6-5 to TRBJ2-2; D may be TRBD2 (5 bases). The CDR3 loop spans 13 amino acids. Deletions cut 5 bases from V and 5 bases from J, with 9 bases between. CDR1 and CDR2 from the germline V gene are MNHEY and SVGAGI. CDR3 sequence reads: CASSNPGTGELFF. CDR3 sequence (DNA): TGTGCCAGCAGTAACCCGGGAACCGGGGAGCTGTTTTTT.

In this sample, this clone turned up once. The chain recombines TRBV4-1 with TRBJ1-2; no firm D call. The CDR3 has 14 amino acids. Germline CDR1 reads MGHRA; CDR2 reads YSYEKL. The ends were cut back, 0 bases at V and 2 bases at J, with 7 bases in the middle. The DNA of the CDR3 is TGCGCCAGCAGCCAAGATGAGAGGAACTATGGCTACACCTTC. Translated: CASSQDERNYGYTF.